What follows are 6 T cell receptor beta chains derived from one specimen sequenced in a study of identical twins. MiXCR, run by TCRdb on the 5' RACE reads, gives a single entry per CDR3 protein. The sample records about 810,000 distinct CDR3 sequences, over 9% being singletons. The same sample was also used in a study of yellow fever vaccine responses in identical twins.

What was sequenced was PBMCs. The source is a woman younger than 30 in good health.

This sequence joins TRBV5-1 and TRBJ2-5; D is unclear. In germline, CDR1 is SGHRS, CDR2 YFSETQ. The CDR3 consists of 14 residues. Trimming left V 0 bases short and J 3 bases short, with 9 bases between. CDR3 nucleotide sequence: TGCGCCAGCAGCTTGGGGCCTGCAAAAGAGACCCAGTACTTC. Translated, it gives CASSLGPAKETQYF.

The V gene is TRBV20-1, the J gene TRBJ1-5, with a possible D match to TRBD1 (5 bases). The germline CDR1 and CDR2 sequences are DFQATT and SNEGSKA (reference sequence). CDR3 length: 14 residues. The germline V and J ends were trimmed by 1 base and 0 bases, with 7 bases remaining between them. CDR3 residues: CSARGDFSNQPQHF. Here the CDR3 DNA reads TGCAGTGCTAGAGGGGACTTTAGCAATCAGCCCCAGCATTTT.

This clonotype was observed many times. The CDR3 loop is CSARGLGSYYEQYF. The CDR3 DNA reads TGCAGTGCTAGAGGATTGGGCTCCTACTACGAGCAGTACTTC. The J gene is TRBJ2-7, the V gene TRBV20-1; no definite D call. The CDR3 has 14 amino acids. V lost 1 base and J lost 3, with 13 bases in between. The germline V gene encodes CDR1 DFQATT and CDR2 SNEGSKA (reference sequence).

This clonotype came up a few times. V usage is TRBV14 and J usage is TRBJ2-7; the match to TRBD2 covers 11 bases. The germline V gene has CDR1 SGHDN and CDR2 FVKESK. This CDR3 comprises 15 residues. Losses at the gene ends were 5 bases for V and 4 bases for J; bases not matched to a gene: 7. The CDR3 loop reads CASSNRLAGIYEQYF. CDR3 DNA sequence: TGTGCCAGCAGCAATAGACTAGCGGGAATTTACGAGCAGTACTTC.

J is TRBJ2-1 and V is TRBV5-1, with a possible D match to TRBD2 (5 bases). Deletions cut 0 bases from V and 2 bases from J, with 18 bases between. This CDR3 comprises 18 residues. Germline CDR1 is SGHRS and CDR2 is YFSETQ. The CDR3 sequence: CASSLAGWRVMPYNEQFF. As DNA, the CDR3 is TGCGCCAGCAGCTTGGCTGGGTGGCGGGTCATGCCCTACAATGAGCAGTTCTTC.

As DNA, the CDR3 is TGTGCCAGCGGGGAATCCTACAATGAGCAGTTCTTC. Translation gives CASGESYNEQFF. The chain is built from TRBV12-3 or TRBV12-4 and TRBJ2-1; the D is unclear. Trimming cost V 8 bases and J 1 base, with 6 bases left between them. The CDR3 has 12 amino acids.